The clone carrying this TCR beta chain has a count of ten or more. This specimen belongs to a study of regulatory T cells in long-lasting Graves disease. This CDR3 is 12 amino acids long. The ends were cut back, 8 bases at V and 4 bases at J, with 11 bases in the middle. Germline V gives CDR1 SNHLY, CDR2 FYNNEI. Building of the TCR beta libraries involved iRepertoire HTBI primers and Arm-PCR of CDR3 regions. TCRdb used MiXCR to reprocess the multiplex PCR reads, holding one entry per CDR3 protein. Of roughly 610,000 distinct CDR3 sequences in the sample, roughly 15% were seen once. Time point defined: newly diagnosed GD, antithyroid drugs for less than 3 months. From PBMCs, RNA was extracted and then used to make the TCR library. The sample also formed part of further work on T cells in Graves' hyperthyroidism and ophthalmopathy.

The V call is TRBV2, the J call TRBJ1-2; D is possibly TRBD1 (5 bases). This clonotype originated in a woman younger than 45 with Graves disease. Specimen: peripheral blood mononuclear cells (PBMCs), collected at new diagnosis, from a patient treated with antithyroid drugs. The CDR3 nucleotides read TGTGCCAGCGCGGACATCGTCTATGGCTACACCTTC. This sequence encodes CASADIVYGYTF.